The entry below describes one T cell receptor beta chain. The antigen is not known. The data were taken from a study of shared clonotypes between healthy human individuals. Study-level points and caveats: Generally, estimated richness proved larger in naive subsets than it did in memory subsets.

Clones were read by immunoSEQ multiplex PCR, and TCRdb kept only the in-frame ones, dropping some. The sample includes approximately 1,000,000 clones, around three quarters of them seen just once. This CDR3 is 14 amino acids long. Germline lookup yields CDR1 MNHNS and CDR2 SASEGT. V lost 8 bases and J 3 bases, leaving 16 bases between the germline ends. The sequencing input was memory CD4+ T cells from PBMCs. The subset is: CD45RA-negative fraction. The V gene is TRBV6-1, the J gene TRBJ1-1; possible D gene TRBD1, 6 bases. The receptor was derived from a man between 18 and 35 years old in good health. Some clones in this sample may be carry-over from other donors' samples. The chain's CDR3 is CASAKGGFDTEAFF. The CDR3 DNA is TGTGCCAGCGCGAAAGGGGGGTTCGACACTGAAGCTTTCTTT.